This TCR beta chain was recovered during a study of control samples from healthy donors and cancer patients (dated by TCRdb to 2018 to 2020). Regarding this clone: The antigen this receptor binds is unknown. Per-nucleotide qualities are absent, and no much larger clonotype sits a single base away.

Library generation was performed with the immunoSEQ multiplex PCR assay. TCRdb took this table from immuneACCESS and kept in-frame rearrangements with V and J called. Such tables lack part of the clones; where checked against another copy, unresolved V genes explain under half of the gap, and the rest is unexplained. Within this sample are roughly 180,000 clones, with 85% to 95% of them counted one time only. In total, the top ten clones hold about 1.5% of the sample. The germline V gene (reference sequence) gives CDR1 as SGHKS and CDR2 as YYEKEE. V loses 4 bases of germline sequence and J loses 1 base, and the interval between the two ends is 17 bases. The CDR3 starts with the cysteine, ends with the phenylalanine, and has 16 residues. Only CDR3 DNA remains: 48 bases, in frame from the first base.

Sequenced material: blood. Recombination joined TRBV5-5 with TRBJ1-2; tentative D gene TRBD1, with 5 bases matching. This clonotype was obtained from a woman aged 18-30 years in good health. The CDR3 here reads CASSLNHAGINYGYTF. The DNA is TGTGCCAGCAGCCTTAATCATGCAGGGATTAACTATGGCTACACCTTC. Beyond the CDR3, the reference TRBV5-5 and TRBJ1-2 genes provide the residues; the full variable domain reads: DAGVTQSPTHLIKTRGQQVTLRCSPISGHKSVSWYQQVLGQGPQFIFQYYEKEERGRGNFPDRFSARQFPNYSSELNVNALLLGDSALYLCASSLNHAGINYGYTFGSGTRLTVV.